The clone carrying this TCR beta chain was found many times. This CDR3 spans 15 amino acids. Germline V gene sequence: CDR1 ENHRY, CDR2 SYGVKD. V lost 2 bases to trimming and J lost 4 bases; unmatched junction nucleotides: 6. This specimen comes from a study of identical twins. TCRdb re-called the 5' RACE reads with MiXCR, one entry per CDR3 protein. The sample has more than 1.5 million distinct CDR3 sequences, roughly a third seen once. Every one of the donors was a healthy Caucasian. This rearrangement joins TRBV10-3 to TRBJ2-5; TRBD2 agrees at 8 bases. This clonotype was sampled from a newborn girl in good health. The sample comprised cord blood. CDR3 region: CAISEGLAQAETQYF. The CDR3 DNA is TGTGCCATCAGTGAGGGACTAGCCCAAGCAGAGACCCAGTACTTC.